This T cell receptor (beta chain) was documented in a study of human T cells and chemical hapten exposure. Overall study context: Upper-back patch tests with 0.01% DPC were read at 6 days.

Time point given: patch test 2, 6 weeks after DPC sensitization. Treatment denoted: therapeutic diphenylcyclopropenone sensitization with weekly scalp DPC. The CDR3 consists of 16 residues. V shed 4 bases and J 6 bases; nucleotides not matched to a gene: 10. In the authors' workflow: The median was around 100,000 TCRs per sample, ranging about 20,000 to 700,000. TCRdb called the RACE reads again in MiXCR, with one record for every CDR3 protein. These V and J calls are TCRdb output, not the study's own analysis. The data hold 80,000 to 100,000 distinct CDR3 sequences, with about 9.3% observed a single time. This clonotype was detected only a few times.

The input for sequencing was whole blood, taken in connection with sensitization to the hapten diphenylcyclopropenone (DPC). The receptor's source is a woman in her thirties or forties with alopecia areata. Some clones in this sample may be carry-over from other donors' samples. The V and J genes are TRBV12-3 or TRBV12-4 and TRBJ2-1, with TRBD2 identical over 9 bases. CDR3 sequence reads: CASSSLAGALGNEQFF. For the CDR3, the DNA is TGTGCCAGCAGTTCGTTAGCGGGAGCCCTTGGCAATGAGCAGTTCTTC.